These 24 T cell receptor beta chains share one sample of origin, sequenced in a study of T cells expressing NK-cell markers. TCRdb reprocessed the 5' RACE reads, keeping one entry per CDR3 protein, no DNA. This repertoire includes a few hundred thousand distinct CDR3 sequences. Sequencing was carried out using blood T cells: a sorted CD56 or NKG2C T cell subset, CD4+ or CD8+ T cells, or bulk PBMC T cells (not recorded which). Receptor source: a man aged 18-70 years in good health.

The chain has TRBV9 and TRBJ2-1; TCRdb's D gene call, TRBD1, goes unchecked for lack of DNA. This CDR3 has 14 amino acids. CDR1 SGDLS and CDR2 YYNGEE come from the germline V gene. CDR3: CASTAGTPRDEQFF.

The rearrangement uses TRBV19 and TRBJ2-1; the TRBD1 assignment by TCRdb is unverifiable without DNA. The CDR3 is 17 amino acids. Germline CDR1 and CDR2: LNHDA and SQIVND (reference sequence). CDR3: CASSIPRQHFSYNEQFF. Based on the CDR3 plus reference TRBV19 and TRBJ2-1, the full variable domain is DGGITQSPKYLFRKEGQNVTLSCEQNLNHDAMYWYRQDPGQGLRLIYYSQIVNDFQKGDIAEGYSVSREKKESFPLTVTSAQKNPTAFYLCASSIPRQHFSYNEQFFGPGTRLTVL.

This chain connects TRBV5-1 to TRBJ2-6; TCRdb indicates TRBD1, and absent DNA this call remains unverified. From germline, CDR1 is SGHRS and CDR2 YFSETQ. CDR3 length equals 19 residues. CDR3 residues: CASSLGRDRVLAGANVLTF.

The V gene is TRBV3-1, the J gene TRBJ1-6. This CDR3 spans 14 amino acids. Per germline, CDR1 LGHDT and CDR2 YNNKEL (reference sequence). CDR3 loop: CASSQRQGGSPLHF.

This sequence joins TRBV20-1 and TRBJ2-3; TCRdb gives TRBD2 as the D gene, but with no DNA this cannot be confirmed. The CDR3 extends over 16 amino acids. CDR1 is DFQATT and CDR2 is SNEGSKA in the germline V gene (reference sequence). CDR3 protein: CSAPLAGGRLADTQYF.

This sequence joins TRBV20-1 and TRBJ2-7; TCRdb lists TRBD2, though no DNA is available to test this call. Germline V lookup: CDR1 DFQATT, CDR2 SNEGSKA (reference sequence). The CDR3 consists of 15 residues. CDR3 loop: CSASFSERAPYEQYF.

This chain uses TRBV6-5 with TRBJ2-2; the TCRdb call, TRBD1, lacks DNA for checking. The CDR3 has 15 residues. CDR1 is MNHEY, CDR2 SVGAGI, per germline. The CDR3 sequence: CASSYSGQGAGELFF.

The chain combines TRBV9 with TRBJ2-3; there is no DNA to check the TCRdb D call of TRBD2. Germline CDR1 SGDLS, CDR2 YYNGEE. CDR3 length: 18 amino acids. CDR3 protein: CASSSLTSGDEGTDTQYF.

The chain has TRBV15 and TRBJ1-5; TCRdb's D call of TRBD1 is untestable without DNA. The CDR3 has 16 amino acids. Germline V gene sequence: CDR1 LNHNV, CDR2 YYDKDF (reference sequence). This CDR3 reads CATSGTPDRGNQPQHF. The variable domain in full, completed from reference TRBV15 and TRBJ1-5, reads DAMVIQNPRYQVTQFGKPVTLSCSQTLNHNVMYWYQQKSSQAPKLLFHYYDKDFNNEADTPDNFQSRRPNTSFCFLDIRSPGLGDTAMYLCATSGTPDRGNQPQHFGDGTRLSIL.

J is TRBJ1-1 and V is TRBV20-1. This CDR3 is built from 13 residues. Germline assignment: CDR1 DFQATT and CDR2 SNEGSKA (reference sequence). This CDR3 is CSESTRRGTEAFF.

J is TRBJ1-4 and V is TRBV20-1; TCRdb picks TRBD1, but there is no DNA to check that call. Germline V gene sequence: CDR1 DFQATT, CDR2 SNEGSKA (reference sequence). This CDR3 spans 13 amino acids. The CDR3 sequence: CSARGGDNEKLFF.

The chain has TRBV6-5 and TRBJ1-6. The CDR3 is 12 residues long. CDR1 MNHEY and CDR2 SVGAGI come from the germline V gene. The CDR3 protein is CATWGLTSPLHF.

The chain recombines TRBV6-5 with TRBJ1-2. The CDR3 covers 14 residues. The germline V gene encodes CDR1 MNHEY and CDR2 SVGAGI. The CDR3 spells CASSYSRDRALNTF.

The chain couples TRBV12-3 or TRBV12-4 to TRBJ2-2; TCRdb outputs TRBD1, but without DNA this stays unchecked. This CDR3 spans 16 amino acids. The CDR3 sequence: CASRFRDRAHTGELFF.

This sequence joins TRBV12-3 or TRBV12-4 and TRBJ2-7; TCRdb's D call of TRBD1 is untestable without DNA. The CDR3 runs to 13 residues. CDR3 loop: CASSFRASYEQYF.

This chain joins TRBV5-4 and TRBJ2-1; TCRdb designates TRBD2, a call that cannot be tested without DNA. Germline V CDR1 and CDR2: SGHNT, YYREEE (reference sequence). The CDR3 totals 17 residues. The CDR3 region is CASSRPTGTRAGNEQFF.

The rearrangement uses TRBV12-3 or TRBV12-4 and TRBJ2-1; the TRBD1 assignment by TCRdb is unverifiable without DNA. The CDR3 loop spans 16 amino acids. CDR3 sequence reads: CASRDSGTGFFNEQFF.

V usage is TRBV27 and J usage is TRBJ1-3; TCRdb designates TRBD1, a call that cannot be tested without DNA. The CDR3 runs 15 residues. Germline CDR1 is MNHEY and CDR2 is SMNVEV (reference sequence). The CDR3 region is CASRPLGLAGNTIYF.

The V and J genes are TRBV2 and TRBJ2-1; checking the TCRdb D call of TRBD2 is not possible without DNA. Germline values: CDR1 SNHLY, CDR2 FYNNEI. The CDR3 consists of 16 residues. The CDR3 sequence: CAGRSGTSGYYNEQFF.

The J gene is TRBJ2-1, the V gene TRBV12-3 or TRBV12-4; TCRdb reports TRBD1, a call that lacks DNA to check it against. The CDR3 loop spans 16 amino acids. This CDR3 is CASSPTLGGGYNEQFF.

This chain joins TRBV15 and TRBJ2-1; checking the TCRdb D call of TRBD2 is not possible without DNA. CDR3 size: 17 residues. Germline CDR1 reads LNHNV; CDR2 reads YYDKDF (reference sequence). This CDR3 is CATSREAGGQMYNEQFF.

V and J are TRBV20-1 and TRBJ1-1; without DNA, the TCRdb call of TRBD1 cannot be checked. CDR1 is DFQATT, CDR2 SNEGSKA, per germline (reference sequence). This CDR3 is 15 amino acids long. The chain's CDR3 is CSAQIGGAGKGGAFF.

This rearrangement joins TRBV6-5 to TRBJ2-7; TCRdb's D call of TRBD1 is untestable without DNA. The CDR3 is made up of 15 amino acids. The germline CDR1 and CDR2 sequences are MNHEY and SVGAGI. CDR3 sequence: CASSYYPGAGYEQYF.

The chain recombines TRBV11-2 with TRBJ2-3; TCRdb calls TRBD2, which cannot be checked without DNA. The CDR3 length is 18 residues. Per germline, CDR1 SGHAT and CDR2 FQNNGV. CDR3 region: CASSFRRAILTGTDTQYF.